This is a list of T cell receptor beta chains from one sample in a study of lymphopenia after photon versus proton radiotherapy. This table comes from immunoSEQ multiplex PCR, and its TCRdb copy is limited to in-frame clones, with some not included. The profile shows 29,000 or so clones, about 87% of them singletons. This sample comprised peripheral blood, obtained from a patient treated with proton-based radiotherapy. Receptors originate from a woman in her sixties or seventies with cholangiocarcinoma. Some clones in this sample may be carry-over from other donors' samples. CDR3s leave out the opening cysteine and the closing phenylalanine or tryptophan. The order of the fields is J gene, CDR3 length, V gene, D gene, CDR3 protein. A D gene is named only where the DNA matches it firmly.

TRBJ2-1 | 13 | TRBV14 | TRBD2 | ASSRTSGGYNEQF
TRBJ2-4 | 17 | TRBV19 | NA | ASSAQSGLGSLAKNIQY
TRBJ2-7 | 13 | TRBV7-2 | TRBD2 | ASSLTGLARREQY
TRBJ2-7 | 13 | TRBV7-3 | NA | ASSPIGASSYEQY
TRBJ1-2 | 14 | TRBV9 | NA | ASSAGTSRVGYGYT
TRBJ2-7 | 12 | TRBV2 | TRBD2 | ASIPSGSPYEQY
TRBJ1-1 | 13 | TRBV5-1 | TRBD1 | ASSLLTGGGTEAF
TRBJ2-5 | 10 | TRBV5-8 | NA | ASSPQGETQY
TRBJ2-5 | 13 | TRBV7-2 | NA | ASSRGGLAEETQY
TRBJ2-2 | 12 | TRBV4-1 | NA | ASRRQANTGELF
TRBJ2-1 | 15 | TRBV5-1 | TRBD1 | ASSHGQGAISYNEQF
TRBJ1-2 | 9 | TRBV2 | NA | ASSLGYGYT
TRBJ1-6 | 13 | TRBV30 | NA | AWSKSGAWNSPLH
TRBJ2-5 | 13 | TRBV7-3 | TRBD2 | ASSPTGGPQETQY
TRBJ1-5 | 11 | TRBV5-4 | NA | ASSPEVGQPQH
TRBJ1-1 | 13 | TRBV7-2 | TRBD1 | ASSLVAGQDSEAF
TRBJ1-2 | 11 | TRBV5-3 | TRBD1 | ARSQGQNYGYT
TRBJ2-1 | 13 | TRBV7-8 | TRBD1 | ASRAGTGHYNEQF
TRBJ2-2 | 14 | TRBV18 | TRBD1 | ASSPNRGDWAGELF
TRBJ2-5 | 11 | TRBV5-1 | TRBD1 | ASSSGQAETQY
TRBJ1-1 | 14 | TRBV7-8 | NA | ASSLAQYATRQEAF
TRBJ2-1 | 14 | TRBV21-1 | NA | ASSAPRTAMYHEQF
TRBJ1-1 | 12 | TRBV5-1 | NA | ASSFSGKNTEAF
TRBJ1-1 | 12 | TRBV18 | NA | ASSWTDANTEAF
TRBJ2-5 | 14 | TRBV1 | NA | TSSQDGTGDQETQY
TRBJ1-1 | 13 | TRBV7-2 | NA | ASSPGGARNTEAF
TRBJ2-7 | 13 | TRBV19 | NA | ASSVTGAAVHEQY
TRBJ2-7 | 12 | TRBV7-2 | TRBD2 | ASSTTSVPYEQY
TRBJ2-3 | 9 | TRBV12-5 | NA | ASGGVDTQY
TRBJ2-3 | 12 | TRBV6-4 | TRBD2 | ASRPASGSLTQY
TRBJ2-5 | 12 | TRBV11-2 | TRBD2 | ASTEGLAGETQY
TRBJ1-1 | 11 | TRBV7-9 | TRBD1 | ASSFTGVTEAF
TRBJ1-2 | 11 | TRBV5-6 | NA | ASSLVGYDGYT
TRBJ2-1 | 12 | TRBV18 | NA | ASSPRTRDNEQF
TRBJ1-1 | 13 | TRBV5-7 | TRBD1 | ASSLLGGQGTEAF
TRBJ1-2 | 16 | TRBV19 | TRBD1 | ASSIGRAGTGQNYGYT
TRBJ2-7 | 8 | TRBV7-8 | NA | AIRLGEQY
TRBJ1-1 | 15 | TRBV5-4 | NA | ASSLGNEVHLRTEAF
TRBJ2-1 | 14 | TRBV5-1 | NA | ASSPLVLSSYNEQF
TRBJ2-1 | 14 | TRBV5-1 | TRBD2 | ASAGGPSGRGNEQF
TRBJ1-3 | 16 | TRBV4-3 | NA | ASSQDRSRRISGNTIY
TRBJ1-1 | 14 | TRBV5-8 | NA | ASSLITGAPRPEAF
TRBJ1-1 | 14 | TRBV10-3 | NA | AISGYGGGAGTEAF
NA | 12 | TRBV27 | NA | ASTPYRGSYEQY
TRBJ1-2 | 12 | TRBV6-5 | NA | ASSYGGQPYGYT
TRBJ1-1 | 13 | TRBV5-1 | NA | ASSLGVGVATEAF
TRBJ2-2 | 14 | TRBV11-3 | NA | ASRHSSRSRTGELF
TRBJ2-2 | 11 | TRBV2 | NA | ASSPQGVGELF
TRBJ2-4 | 9 | TRBV7-2 | NA | ASSTQAIQY
TRBJ1-2 | 12 | TRBV4-2 | TRBD1 | ASSQGQGFGGYT
TRBJ2-5 | 12 | TRBV5-1 | TRBD1 | ASSFRQGGETQY
TRBJ2-7 | 9 | TRBV5-4 | NA | ASSINDEQY
TRBJ2-7 | 10 | TRBV6-5 | NA | ASKAGDYEQY